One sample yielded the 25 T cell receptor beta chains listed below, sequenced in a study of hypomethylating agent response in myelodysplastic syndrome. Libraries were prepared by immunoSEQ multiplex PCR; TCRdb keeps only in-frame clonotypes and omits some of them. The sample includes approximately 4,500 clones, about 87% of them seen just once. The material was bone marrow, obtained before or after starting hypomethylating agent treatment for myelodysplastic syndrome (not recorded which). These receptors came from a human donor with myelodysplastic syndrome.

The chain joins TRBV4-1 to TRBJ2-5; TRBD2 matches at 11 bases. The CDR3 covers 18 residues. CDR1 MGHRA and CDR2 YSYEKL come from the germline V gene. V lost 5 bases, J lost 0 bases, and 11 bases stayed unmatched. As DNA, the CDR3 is TGCGCCAGCAGCTTCCTGATGACTAGCGGGACGTACCAAGAGACCCAGTACTTC. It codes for CASSFLMTSGTYQETQYF.

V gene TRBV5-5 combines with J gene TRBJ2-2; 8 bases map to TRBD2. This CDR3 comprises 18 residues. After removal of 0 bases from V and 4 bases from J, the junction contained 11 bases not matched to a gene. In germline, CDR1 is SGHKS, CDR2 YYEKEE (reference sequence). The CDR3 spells CASSLDPWRGARTGELFF. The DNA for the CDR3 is TGTGCCAGCAGCTTGGACCCTTGGCGGGGGGCCCGCACCGGGGAGCTGTTTTTT.

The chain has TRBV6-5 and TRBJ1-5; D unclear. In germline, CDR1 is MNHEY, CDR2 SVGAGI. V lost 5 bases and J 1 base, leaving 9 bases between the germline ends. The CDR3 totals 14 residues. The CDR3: CASSQTISNQPQHF. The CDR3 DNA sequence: TGTGCCAGCAGTCAGACCATAAGCAATCAGCCCCAGCATTTT.

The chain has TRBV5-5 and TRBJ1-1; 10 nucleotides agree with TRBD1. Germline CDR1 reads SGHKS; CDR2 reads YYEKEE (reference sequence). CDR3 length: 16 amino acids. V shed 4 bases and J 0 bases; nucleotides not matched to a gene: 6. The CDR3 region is CASSPRTGGLNTEAFF. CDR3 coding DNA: TGTGCCAGCAGCCCTAGGACAGGGGGTTTGAACACTGAAGCTTTCTTT.

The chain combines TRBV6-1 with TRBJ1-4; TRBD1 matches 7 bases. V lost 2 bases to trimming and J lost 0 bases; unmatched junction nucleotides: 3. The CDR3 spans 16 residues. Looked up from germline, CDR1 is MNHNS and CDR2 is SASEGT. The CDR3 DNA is TGTGCCAGCAGTGAATGGACAGGCCCAACTAATGAAAAACTGTTTTTT. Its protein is CASSEWTGPTNEKLFF.

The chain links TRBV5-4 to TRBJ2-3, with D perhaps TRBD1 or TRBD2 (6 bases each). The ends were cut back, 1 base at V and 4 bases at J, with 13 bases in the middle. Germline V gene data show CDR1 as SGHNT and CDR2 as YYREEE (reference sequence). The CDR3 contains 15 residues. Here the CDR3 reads CASSLYREAADTQYF. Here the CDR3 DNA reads TGTGCCAGCAGCTTGTACAGGGAGGCGGCAGATACGCAGTATTTT. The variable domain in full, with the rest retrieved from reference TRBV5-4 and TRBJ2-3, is ETGVTQSPTHLIKTRGQQVTLRCSSQSGHNTVSWYQQALGQGPQFIFQYYREEENGRGNFPPRFSGLQFPNYSSELNVNALELDDSALYLCASSLYREAADTQYFGPGTRLTVL.

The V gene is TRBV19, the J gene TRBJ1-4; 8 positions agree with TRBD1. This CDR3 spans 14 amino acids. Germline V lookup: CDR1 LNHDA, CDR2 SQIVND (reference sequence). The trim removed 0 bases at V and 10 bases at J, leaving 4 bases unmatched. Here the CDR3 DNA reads TGTGCCAGTAGTATAGACCAGGGGGCCGGAAAACTGTTTTTT. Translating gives CASSIDQGAGKLFF.

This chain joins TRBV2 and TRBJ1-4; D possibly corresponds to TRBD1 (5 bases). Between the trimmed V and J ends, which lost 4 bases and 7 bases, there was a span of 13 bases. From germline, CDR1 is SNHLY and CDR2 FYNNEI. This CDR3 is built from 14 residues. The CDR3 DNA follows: TGTGCCAGCAGTGCGGCCGCGGGGGTTGAAAAACTGTTTTTT. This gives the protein CASSAAAGVEKLFF.

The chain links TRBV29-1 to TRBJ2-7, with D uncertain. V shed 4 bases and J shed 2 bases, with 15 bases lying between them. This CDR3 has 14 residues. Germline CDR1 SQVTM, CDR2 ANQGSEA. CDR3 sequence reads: CSVVSVDGPYEQYF. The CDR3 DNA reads TGCAGCGTTGTCTCCGTTGACGGACCCTACGAGCAGTACTTC.

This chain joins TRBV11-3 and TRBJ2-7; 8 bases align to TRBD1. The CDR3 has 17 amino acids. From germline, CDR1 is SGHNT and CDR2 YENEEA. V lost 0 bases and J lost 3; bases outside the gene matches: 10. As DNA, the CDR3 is TGTGCCAGCAGCTTAGATACTTTCGGACAGGGCTTCTACGAGCAGTACGTC. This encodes CASSLDTFGQGFYEQYV.

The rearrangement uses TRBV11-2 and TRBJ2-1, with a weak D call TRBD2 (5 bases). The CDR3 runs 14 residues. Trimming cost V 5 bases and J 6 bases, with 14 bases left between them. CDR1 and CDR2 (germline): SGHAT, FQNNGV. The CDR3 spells CASSLAGPSNEQFF. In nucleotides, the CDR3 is TGTGCCAGCAGCCTAGCCGGACCCAGCAATGAGCAGTTCTTC.

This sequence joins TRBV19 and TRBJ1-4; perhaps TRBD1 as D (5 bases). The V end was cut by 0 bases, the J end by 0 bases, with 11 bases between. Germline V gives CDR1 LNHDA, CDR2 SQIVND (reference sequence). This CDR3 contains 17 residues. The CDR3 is CASSIDGPGATNEKLFF. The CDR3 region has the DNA TGTGCCAGTAGTATAGACGGGCCGGGGGCAACTAATGAAAAACTGTTTTTT.

In nucleotides, the CDR3 is TGCGCCAGCAGCCGGGCCGGGGGGCAGGACTATGGCTACACCTTC. Translated: CASSRAGGQDYGYTF. The chain links TRBV5-1 to TRBJ1-2; TRBD1 might be the D (6 bases). The CDR3 spans 15 residues. V was pared by 4 bases and J by 3 bases, with 16 bases between. CDR1 is SGHRS and CDR2 is YFSETQ in the germline V gene.

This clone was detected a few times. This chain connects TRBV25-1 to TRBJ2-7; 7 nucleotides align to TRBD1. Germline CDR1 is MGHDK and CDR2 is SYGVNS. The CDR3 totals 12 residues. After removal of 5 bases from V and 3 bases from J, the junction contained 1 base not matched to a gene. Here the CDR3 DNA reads TGTGCCAGCAGTCGGACAGGCTACGAGCAGTACTTC. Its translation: CASSRTGYEQYF.

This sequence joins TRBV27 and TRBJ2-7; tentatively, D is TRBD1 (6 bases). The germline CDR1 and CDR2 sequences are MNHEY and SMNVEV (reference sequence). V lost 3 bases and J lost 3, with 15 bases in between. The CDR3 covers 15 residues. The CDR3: CASSFRGRQDYEQYF. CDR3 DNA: TGTGCCAGCAGTTTCCGAGGGAGACAGGACTACGAGCAGTACTTC.

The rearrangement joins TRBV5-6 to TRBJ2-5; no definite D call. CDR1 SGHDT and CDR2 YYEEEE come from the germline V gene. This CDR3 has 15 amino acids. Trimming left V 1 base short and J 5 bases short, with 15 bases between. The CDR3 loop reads CASSLQGNHLETQYF. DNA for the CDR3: TGTGCCAGCAGCTTGCAAGGTAATCATTTGGAGACCCAGTACTTC.

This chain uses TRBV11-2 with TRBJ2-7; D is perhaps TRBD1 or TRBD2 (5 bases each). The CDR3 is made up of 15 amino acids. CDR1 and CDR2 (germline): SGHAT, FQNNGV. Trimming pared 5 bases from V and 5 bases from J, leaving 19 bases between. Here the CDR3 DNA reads TGTGCCAGCAGCACGCTCGGAGCAGGGACCAACGAGCAGTACGTC. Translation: CASSTLGAGTNEQYV.

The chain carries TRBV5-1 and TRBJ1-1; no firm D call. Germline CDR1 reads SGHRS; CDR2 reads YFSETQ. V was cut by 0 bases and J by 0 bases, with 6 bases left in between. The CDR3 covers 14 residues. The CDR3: CASSLVGLNTEAFF. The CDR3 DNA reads TGCGCCAGCAGCTTGGTCGGCCTGAACACTGAAGCTTTCTTT.

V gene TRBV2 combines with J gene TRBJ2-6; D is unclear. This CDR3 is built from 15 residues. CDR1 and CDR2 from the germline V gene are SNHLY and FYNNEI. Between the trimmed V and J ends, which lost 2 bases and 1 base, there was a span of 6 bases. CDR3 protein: CASSEWSSGANVLTF. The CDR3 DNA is TGTGCCAGCAGTGAATGGAGTTCTGGGGCCAACGTCCTGACTTTC.

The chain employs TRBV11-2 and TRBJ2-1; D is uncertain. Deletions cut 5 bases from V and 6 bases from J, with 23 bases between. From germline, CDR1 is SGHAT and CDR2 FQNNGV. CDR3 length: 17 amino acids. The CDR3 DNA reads TGTGCCAGCAGCGGAGCTCCGTTTGGGATAAAGAGCAATGAGCAGTTCTTC. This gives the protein CASSGAPFGIKSNEQFF. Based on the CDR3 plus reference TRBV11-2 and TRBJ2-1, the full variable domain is EAGVAQSPRYKIIEKRQSVAFWCNPISGHATLYWYQQILGQGPKLLIQFQNNGVVDDSQLPKDRFSAERLKGVDSTLKIQPAKLEDSAVYLCASSGAPFGIKSNEQFFGPGTRLTVL.

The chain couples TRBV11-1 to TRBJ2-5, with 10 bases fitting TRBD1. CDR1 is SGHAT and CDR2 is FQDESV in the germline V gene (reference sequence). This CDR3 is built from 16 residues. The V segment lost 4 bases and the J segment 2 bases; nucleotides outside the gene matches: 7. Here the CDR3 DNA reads TGTGCCAGCAGCTCAGAAAGACAGGGGGCTCAAGAGACCCAGTACTTC. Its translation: CASSSERQGAQETQYF.

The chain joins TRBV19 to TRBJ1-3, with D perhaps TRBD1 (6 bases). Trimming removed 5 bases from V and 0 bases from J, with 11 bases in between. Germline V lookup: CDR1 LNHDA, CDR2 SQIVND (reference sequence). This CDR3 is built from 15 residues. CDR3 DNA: TGTGCCAGTAGTGAACACAGGGTCTCTGGAAACACCATATATTTT. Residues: CASSEHRVSGNTIYF.

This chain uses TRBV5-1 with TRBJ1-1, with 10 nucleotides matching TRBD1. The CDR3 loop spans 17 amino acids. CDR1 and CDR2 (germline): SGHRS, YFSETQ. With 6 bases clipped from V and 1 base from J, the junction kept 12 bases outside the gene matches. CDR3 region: CASTFSWGDRGNTEAFF. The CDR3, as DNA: TGCGCCAGCACCTTCTCCTGGGGGGACAGGGGGAACACTGAAGCTTTCTTT.

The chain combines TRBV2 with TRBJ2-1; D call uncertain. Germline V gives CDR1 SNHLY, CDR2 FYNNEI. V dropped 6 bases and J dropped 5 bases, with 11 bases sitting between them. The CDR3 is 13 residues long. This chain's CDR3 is CASRYEINNEQFF. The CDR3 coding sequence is TGTGCCAGCAGATATGAAATCAACAATGAGCAGTTCTTC.

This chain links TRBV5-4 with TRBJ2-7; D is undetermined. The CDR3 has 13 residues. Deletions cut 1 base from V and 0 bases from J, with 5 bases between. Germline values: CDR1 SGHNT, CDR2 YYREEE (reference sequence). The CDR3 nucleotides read TGTGCCAGCAGCTTGAAACACTCCTACGAGCAGTACTTC. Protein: CASSLKHSYEQYF.